Listed below are T cell receptor beta chains from one sample, sequenced in a study of regulatory T cells in long-lasting Graves disease. In TCRdb, the multiplex PCR reads were re-called with MiXCR into one record per CDR3 protein. The data hold around 450,000 distinct CDR3 sequences, with around a fifth observed a single time. Sequencing was performed on peripheral blood mononuclear cells (PBMCs), taken when the disease was refractory, from a patient treated with antithyroid drugs. Source of these receptors: a female donor with Graves disease. Both conserved end residues are trimmed from each CDR3. The size field is filled for only some rows; it gives once, few, many or a size class.

abundance: few
len: 12
v_gene: TRBV7-2
CDR3aa: ASSLVPERYEQY

abundance: many
len: 12
v_gene: TRBV28
CDR3aa: ASRGTASNEKLF

abundance: many
len: 11
v_gene: TRBV2
CDR3aa: ASSGDSAYEQY

abundance: NA
len: 14
v_gene: TRBV4-3
CDR3aa: ASSQDSRQGLDEQY

abundance: NA
len: 11
v_gene: TRBV9
CDR3aa: ASRERDAGELF

abundance: NA
len: 13
v_gene: TRBV7-9
CDR3aa: ASSFGGGNTGELF

abundance: few
len: 14
v_gene: TRBV30
CDR3aa: AWSGTGGYYTQPQH

abundance: many
len: 11
v_gene: TRBV2
CDR3aa: ASTYDGFFEQY

abundance: many
len: 14
v_gene: TRBV28
CDR3aa: ASSFPGAATNEKLF

abundance: NA
len: 15
v_gene: TRBV12-5
CDR3aa: ASGLRLAGSSVDTQY

abundance: NA
len: 12
v_gene: TRBV20-1
CDR3aa: SVSEGQGRDTIY

abundance: few
len: 13
v_gene: TRBV9
CDR3aa: ASSVDSQGAEKLF

abundance: few
len: 12
v_gene: TRBV30
CDR3aa: AWSPGQYLYGYT

abundance: many
len: 14
v_gene: TRBV20-1
CDR3aa: SARDRGGSKGGEAF

abundance: NA
len: 13
v_gene: TRBV7-2
CDR3aa: ASSELQGWGETQY